This T cell receptor (beta chain) was sequenced in a study of blood T cells in healthy people across ages. Study findings and constraints: Naive CD4+ cells and diversity were both higher in long-lived donors than in aged donors.

V trimming: 4 bases; J trimming: 0 bases; junction bases outside the gene matches: 9. This CDR3 is 17 amino acids long. The V gene's germline CDR1 is MNHEY and CDR2 SVGAGI. Combining a sample-barcoded 5' primer with a J-beta primer mix, a second PCR ran for roughly 7 to 12 cycles. TCRdb used MiXCR to reprocess the 5' RACE reads, holding one entry per CDR3 protein. The sample consists of some 640,000 distinct CDR3 sequences, roughly 31% of them appearing once. This clonotype was observed at least ten times. Its antigen is undetermined. The chain carries TRBV6-5 and TRBJ2-3; 8 bases line up with TRBD2. The TCR sequence derives from an elderly woman in good health. Sequencing used blood. This CDR3 reads CASSSALLAGSTDTQYF. The CDR3 bases are TGTGCCAGCAGTTCTGCCCTCTTAGCGGGAAGCACAGATACGCAGTATTTT.